This TCR beta chain comes out of a study of pediatric ulcerative colitis. Study-wide results and limits: Ulcerative colitis patients shared more blood-rectal clones than controls. Total lymphocyte DNA, not sorted subsets, was the template. Acute severe colitis showed lower rectal diversity from clonal expansions.

Data came from immunoSEQ multiplex PCR; TCRdb stores just in-frame clones and leaves some out. The data show 15,000 to 20,000 clones, over 70% seen once. The rectum was sampled with one to two pinch biopsies at colonoscopy. As to this clone: The target antigen is unknown.

Germline loops: CDR1 ENHRY, CDR2 SYGVKD. The CDR3 has 15 residues. The chain recombines TRBV10-3 with TRBJ2-2, with D perhaps matching TRBD1 (6 bases). This clonotype was sampled from a boy aged 5-17 years who was a control in a study of pediatric ulcerative colitis. Sequencing was carried out using gut tissue. The CDR3 region has the DNA TGTGCTACGCGCAGGGGAGAAGCGAACACCGGGGAGCTGTTTTTT. It is translated as CATRRGEANTGELFF.